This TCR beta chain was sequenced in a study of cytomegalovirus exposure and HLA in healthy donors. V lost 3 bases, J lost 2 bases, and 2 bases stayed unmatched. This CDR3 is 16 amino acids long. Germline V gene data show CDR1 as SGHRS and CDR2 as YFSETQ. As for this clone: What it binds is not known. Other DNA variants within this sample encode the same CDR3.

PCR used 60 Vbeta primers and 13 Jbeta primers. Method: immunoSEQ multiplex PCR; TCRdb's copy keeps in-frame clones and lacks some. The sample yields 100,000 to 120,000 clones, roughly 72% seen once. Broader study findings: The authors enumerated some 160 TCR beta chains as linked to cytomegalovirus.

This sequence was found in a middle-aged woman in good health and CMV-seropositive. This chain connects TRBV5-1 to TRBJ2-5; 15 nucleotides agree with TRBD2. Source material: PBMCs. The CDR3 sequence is CASSSGLAGGQETQYF. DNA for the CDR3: TGCGCCAGCAGCTCGGGACTAGCGGGGGGTCAAGAGACCCAGTACTTC. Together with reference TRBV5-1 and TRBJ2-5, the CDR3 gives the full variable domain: KAGVTQTPRYLIKTRGQQVTLSCSPISGHRSVSWYQQTPGQGLQFLFEYFSETQRNKGNFPGRFSGRQFSNSRSEMNVSTLELGDSALYLCASSSGLAGGQETQYFGPGTRLLVL.